The 3 T cell receptor beta chains reported below all come from one sample, sequenced in a study of shared clonotypes between healthy human individuals. The data were produced by immunoSEQ multiplex PCR, yet TCRdb's version contains in-frame clones alone and is incomplete. The data hold 950,000 to 1,300,000 clones, with under 80% observed a single time. Sequenced material: memory CD4+ T cells sorted from blood. Subset meaning: CD45RA-negative fraction. These receptors all come from a young man in good health.

The chain combines TRBV5-1 with TRBJ2-1; D is uncertain. V was pared by 2 bases and J by 5 bases, with 11 bases between. CDR1 SGHRS and CDR2 YFSETQ come from the germline V gene. The CDR3 length is 14 residues. The CDR3 sequence: CASSFGQVNNEQFF. The DNA of the CDR3 is TGCGCCAGCAGCTTCGGTCAGGTAAACAATGAGCAGTTCTTC.

The V call is TRBV5-4, the J call TRBJ1-4, with 9 bases matching TRBD1. J lost 4 bases, V lost 3 bases, and 10 bases had no gene match. The CDR3 extends over 17 amino acids. Germline lookup yields CDR1 SGHNT and CDR2 YYREEE (reference sequence). The CDR3 loop is CASSCRGTGCGNEKLFF. CDR3 sequence (DNA): TGTGCCAGCAGCTGTCGCGGGACAGGGTGCGGTAATGAAAAACTGTTTTTT.

The chain joins TRBV18 to TRBJ2-1; TRBD2 might be the D (6 bases). Per germline, CDR1 KGHSH and CDR2 LQKENI. V gave up 0 bases and J gave up 0 bases, with 9 bases separating them. The CDR3 spans 16 residues. Here the CDR3 DNA reads TGTGCCAGCTCACCACCGGCGGGGAGCTCCTACAATGAGCAGTTCTTC. Translating gives CASSPPAGSSYNEQFF. The variable domain in full, with the rest retrieved from reference TRBV18 and TRBJ2-1, is NAGVMQNPRHLVRRRGQEARLRCSPMKGHSHVYWYRQLPEEGLKFMVYLQKENIIDESGMPKERFSAEFPKEGPSILRIQQVVRGDSAAYFCASSPPAGSSYNEQFFGPGTRLTVL.